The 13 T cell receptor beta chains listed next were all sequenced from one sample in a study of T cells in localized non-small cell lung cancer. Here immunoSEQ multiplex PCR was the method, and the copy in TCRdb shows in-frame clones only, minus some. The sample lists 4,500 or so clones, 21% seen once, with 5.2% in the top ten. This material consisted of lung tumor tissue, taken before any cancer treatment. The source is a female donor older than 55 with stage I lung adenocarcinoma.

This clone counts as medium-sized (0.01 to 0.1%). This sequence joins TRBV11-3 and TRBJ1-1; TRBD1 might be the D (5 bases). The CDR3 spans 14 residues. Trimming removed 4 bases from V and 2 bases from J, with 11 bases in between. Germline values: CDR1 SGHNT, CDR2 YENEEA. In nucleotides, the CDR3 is TGTGCCAGCAGCTCCGACAGCTCAAACACTGAAGCTTTCTTT. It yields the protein CASSSDSSNTEAFF.

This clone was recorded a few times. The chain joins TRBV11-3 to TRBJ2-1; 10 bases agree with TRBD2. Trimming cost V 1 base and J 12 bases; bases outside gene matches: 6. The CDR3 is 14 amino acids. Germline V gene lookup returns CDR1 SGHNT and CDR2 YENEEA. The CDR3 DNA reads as TGTGCCAGCAGCTTAGGGCTAGCGGGGGCGTGGCAGTTCTTC. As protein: CASSLGLAGAWQFF. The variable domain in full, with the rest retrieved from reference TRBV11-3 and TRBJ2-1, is EAGVVQSPRYKIIEKKQPVAFWCNPISGHNTLYWYLQNLGQGPELLIRYENEEAVDDSQLPKDRFSAERLKGVDSTLKIQPAELGDSAVYLCASSLGLAGAWQFFGPGTRLTVL.

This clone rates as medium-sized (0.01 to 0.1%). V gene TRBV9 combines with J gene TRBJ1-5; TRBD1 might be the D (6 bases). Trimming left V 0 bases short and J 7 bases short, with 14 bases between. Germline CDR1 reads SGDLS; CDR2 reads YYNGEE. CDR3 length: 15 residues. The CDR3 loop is CASSVDGSGDQPQHF. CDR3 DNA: TGTGCCAGCAGCGTAGATGGTTCAGGGGACCAGCCCCAGCATTTT.

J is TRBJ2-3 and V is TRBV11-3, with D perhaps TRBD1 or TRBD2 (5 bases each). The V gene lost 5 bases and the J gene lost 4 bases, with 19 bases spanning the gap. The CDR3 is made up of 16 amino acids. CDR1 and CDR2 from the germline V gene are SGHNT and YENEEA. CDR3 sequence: CASSVTRDPSPDTQYF. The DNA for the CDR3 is TGTGCCAGCAGCGTGACCCGGGACCCCAGCCCAGATACGCAGTATTTT.

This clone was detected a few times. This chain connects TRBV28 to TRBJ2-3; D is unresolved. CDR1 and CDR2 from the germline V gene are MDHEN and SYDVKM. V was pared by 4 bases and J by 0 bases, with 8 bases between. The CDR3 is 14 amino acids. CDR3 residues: CASSSPVSTDTQYF. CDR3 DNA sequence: TGTGCCAGCAGTTCCCCGGTTAGCACAGATACGCAGTATTTT.

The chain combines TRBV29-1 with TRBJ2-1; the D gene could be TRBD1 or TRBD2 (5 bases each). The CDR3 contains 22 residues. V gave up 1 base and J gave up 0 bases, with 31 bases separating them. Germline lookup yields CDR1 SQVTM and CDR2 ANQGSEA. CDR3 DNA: TGCAGCGTTGAAGGACTTCTCCAGCCGGGACGGGTTATTCCGAGCTCCTACAATGAGCAGTTCTTC. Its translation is CSVEGLLQPGRVIPSSYNEQFF.

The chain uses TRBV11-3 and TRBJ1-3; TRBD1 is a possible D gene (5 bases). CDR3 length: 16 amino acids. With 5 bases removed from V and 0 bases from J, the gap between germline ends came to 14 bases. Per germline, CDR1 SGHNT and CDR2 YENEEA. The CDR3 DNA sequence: TGTGCCAGCAGCCTTGACAGCTCAGGCTCTGGAAACACCATATATTTT. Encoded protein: CASSLDSSGSGNTIYF.

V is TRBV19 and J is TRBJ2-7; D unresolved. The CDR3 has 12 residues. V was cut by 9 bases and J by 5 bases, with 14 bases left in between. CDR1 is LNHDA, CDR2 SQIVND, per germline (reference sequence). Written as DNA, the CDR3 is TGTGCCAGAGGCCTCTGTTCCCACGAGCAGTACTTC. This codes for CARGLCSHEQYF.

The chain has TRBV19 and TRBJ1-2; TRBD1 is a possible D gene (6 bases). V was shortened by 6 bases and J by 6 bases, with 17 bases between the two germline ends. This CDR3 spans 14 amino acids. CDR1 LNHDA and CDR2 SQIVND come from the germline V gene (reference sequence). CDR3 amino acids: CASSTLWGGHGYTF. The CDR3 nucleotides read TGTGCCAGTAGCACTTTGTGGGGGGGGCATGGCTACACCTTC.

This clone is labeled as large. CDR3 loop: CAAVGQPNTEAFF. CDR3 in DNA: TGTGCTGCTGTAGGACAGCCGAACACTGAAGCTTTCTTT. The rearrangement joins TRBV12-5 to TRBJ1-1; TRBD1 is a possible D gene (6 bases). The CDR3 covers 13 residues. Germline CDR1 reads LGHNT; CDR2 reads FRNRAP. Between the trimmed V and J ends, which lost 11 bases and 1 base, there was a span of 14 bases.

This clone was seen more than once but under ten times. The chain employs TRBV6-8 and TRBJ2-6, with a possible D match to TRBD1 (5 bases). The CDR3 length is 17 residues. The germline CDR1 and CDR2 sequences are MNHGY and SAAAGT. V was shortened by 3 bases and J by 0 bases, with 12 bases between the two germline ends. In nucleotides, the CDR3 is TGTGCCAGCAGTTATGCAGGGTCCAGCTCTGGGGCCAACGTCCTGACTTTC. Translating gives CASSYAGSSSGANVLTF.

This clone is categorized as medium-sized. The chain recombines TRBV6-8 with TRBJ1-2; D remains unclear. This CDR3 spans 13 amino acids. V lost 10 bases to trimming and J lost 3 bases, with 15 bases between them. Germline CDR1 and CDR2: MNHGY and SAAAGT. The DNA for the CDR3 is TGTGCCATCTCGGAAGAGAAACACTATGGCTACACCTTC. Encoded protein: CAISEEKHYGYTF.

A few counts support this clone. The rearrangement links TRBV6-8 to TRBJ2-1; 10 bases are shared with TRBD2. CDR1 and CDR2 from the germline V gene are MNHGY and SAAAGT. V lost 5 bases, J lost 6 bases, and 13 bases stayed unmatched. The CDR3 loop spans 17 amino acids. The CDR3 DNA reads TGTGCCAGCAGTCCACCAGCGGGGGGGTATGTGGTCAATGAGCAGTTCTTC. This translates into CASSPPAGGYVVNEQFF.